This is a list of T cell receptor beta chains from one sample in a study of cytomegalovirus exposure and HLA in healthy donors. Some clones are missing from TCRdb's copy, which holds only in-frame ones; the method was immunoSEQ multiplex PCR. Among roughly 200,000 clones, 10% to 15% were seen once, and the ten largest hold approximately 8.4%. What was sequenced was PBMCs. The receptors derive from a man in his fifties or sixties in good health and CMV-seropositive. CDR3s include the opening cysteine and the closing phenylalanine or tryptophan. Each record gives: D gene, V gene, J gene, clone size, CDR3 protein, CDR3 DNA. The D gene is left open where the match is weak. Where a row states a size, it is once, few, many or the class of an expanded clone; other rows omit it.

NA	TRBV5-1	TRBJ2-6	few	CASSPLWQGLTGANVLTF	TGCGCCAGCAGCCCACTCTGGCAGGGTTTAACTGGGGCCAACGTCCTGACTTTC
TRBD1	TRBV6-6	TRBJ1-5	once	CASSYRGQVSNQPQHF	TGTGCCAGCAGTTACAGGGGGCAAGTAAGCAATCAGCCCCAGCATTTT
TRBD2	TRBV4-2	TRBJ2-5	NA	CASSQDKGAAGVEETQYF	TGTGCCAGCAGCCAAGATAAAGGGGCGGCGGGGGTTGAAGAGACCCAGTACTTC
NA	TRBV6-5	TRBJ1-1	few	CASSYFFGQRNTEAFF	TGTGCCAGCAGTTACTTTTTTGGACAGCGGAACACTGAAGCTTTCTTT
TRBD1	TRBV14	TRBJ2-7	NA	CASRRTGGNSYEQYF	TGTGCCAGCAGACGGACAGGGGGCAACTCCTACGAGCAGTACTTC
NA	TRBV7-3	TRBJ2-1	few	CASSLRGEYNEQFF	TGTGCCAGCAGCTTAAGGGGGGAGTACAATGAGCAGTTCTTC
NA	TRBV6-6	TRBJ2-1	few	CASNQGPREQFF	TGTGCCAGCAACCAGGGCCCCCGAGAGCAGTTCTTC
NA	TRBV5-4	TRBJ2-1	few	CASSPAVGGSYNEQFF	TGTGCCAGCAGTCCGGCCGTAGGGGGATCCTACAATGAGCAGTTCTTC
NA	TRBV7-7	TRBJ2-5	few	CASSPSPSSGETQYF	TGTGCCAGCAGCCCCTCCCCCAGTAGCGGTGAGACCCAGTACTTC
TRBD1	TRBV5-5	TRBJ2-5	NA	CASSLEDRGLETQYF	TGTGCCAGCAGCTTGGAGGACAGGGGGCTTGAGACCCAGTACTTC
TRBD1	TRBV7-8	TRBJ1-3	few	CASSLYRGNSGNTIYF	TGTGCCAGCAGCCTTTACAGGGGAAATAGTGGAAACACCATATATTTT
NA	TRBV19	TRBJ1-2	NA	CASSIFAGENYGYTF	TGTGCCAGTAGTATCTTCGCAGGGGAGAACTATGGCTACACCTTC
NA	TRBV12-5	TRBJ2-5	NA	CASGLSGKRGETQYF	TGTGCTAGTGGTTTGAGCGGGAAGAGGGGGGAGACCCAGTACTTC
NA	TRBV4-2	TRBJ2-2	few	CASSQSPVANTGELFF	TGTGCCAGCAGCCAATCCCCCGTAGCGAACACCGGGGAGCTGTTTTTT
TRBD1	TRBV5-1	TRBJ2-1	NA	CASSRRPPNQGAWNNEQFF	TGCGCCAGCAGCCGACGCCCCCCCAATCAGGGGGCGTGGAACAATGAGCAGTTCTTC
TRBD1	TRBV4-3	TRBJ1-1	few	CASSQYSEQGAFF	TGCGCCAGCAGCCAATACAGCGAACAGGGGGCTTTCTTT
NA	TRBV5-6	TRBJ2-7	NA	CASSFSRLEQYF	TGTGCCAGCAGCTTCTCCCGTTTAGAGCAGTACTTC
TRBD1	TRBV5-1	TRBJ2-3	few	CASSEGPGQGSDTQYF	TGCGCCAGCAGCGAGGGGCCGGGACAGGGCTCAGATACGCAGTATTTT
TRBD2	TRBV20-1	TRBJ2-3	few	CSAGTSGGFPF	TGCAGTGCTGGGACTAGCGGGGGGTTCCCCTTT
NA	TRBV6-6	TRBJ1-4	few	CASSFQEKLFF	TGTGCCAGCAGTTTTCAGGAAAAACTGTTTTTT
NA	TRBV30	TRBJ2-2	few	CAWRHTGRYTGELFF	TGTGCCTGGCGACATACAGGCAGGTACACCGGGGAGCTGTTTTTT
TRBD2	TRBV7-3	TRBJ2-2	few	CASRKVPGLAGGTNTGELFF	TGTGCCAGCCGCAAGGTTCCGGGACTAGCGGGGGGGACGAACACCGGGGAGCTGTTTTTT
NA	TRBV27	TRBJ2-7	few	CASSLEAALSYEQYF	TGTGCCAGCAGTTTAGAGGCAGCCCTCTCCTACGAGCAGTACTTC
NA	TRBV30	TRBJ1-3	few	CAWMPSGKRSGNTIYF	TGTGCCTGGATGCCCTCCGGGAAACGATCTGGAAACACCATATATTTT
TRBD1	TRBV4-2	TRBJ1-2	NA	CASSQDVGQGGGGYTF	TGTGCCAGCAGCCAAGATGTGGGACAGGGTGGTGGTGGCTACACCTTC
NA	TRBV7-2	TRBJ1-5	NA	CASSPRLSNQPQHF	TGTGCCAGCAGCCCCAGGCTTAGCAATCAGCCCCAGCATTTT
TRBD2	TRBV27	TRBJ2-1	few	CASSSAGGSYNEQFF	TGTGCCAGCAGTTCAGCGGGGGGCTCCTACAATGAGCAGTTCTTC
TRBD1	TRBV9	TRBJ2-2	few	CASSYFRGTGGAGELFF	TGTGCCAGCAGCTATTTTCGGGGGACAGGGGGAGCCGGGGAGCTGTTTTTT
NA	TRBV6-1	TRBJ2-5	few	CASSEMSGQGRETQYF	TGTGCCAGCAGTGAAATGAGTGGTCAGGGGAGAGAGACCCAGTACTTC
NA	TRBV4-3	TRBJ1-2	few	CASSHRGNYGYTF	TGCGCCAGCAGCCATCGAGGCAACTATGGCTACACCTTC
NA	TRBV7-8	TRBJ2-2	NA	CASSLGRGRAGELFF	TGTGCCAGCAGCTTAGGCAGGGGACGGGCCGGGGAGCTGTTTTTT
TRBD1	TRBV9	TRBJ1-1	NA	CASSGSRGLGTEAFF	TGTGCCAGCAGCGGATCCAGGGGGCTTGGCACTGAAGCTTTCTTT
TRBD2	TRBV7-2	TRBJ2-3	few	CASSKTSMAGGTDTQYF	TGTGCCAGCAGCAAGACTAGCATGGCGGGTGGCACAGATACGCAGTATTTT
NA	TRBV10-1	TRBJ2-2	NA	CASARVDTGELFF	TGCGCCAGCGCGAGGGTCGACACCGGGGAGCTGTTTTTT
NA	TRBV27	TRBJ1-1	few	CASSFTVNTEAFF	TGTGCCAGCAGTTTTACTGTGAACACTGAAGCTTTCTTT
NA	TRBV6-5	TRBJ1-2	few	CASSDNSYGYTF	TGTGCCAGCAGTGATAACAGTTATGGCTACACCTTC
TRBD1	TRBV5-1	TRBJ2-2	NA	CASSAPRTGSVVGELFF	TGCGCCAGCAGCGCACCCCGGACAGGGAGTGTGGTCGGGGAGCTGTTTTTT
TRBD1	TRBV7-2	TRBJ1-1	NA	CASSGWTGANTEAFF	TGTGCCAGCAGCGGATGGACAGGGGCGAACACTGAAGCTTTCTTT
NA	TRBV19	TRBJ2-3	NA	CASSIGGLKQYF	TGTGCCAGTAGTATCGGTGGGCTAAAGCAGTATTTT
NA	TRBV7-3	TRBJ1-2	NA	CASSRDRQDDYTF	TGTGCCAGCAGCCGAGACCGACAGGATGACTACACCTTC
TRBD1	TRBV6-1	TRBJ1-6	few	CASSEWGGQGRSYNSPLHF	TGTGCCAGCAGTGAATGGGGGGGACAGGGCCGCTCCTATAATTCACCCCTCCACTTT
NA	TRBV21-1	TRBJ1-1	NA	CASSSSFKGSENTEAFF	TGTGCCAGCAGCTCTAGCTTCAAGGGCAGCGAGAACACTGAAGCTTTCTTT
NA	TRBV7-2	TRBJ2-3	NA	CASSLTRYTDTQYF	TGTGCCAGCAGCTTAACGCGTTACACAGATACGCAGTATTTT
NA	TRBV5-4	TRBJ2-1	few	CASSLGTGNEQFF	TGTGCCAGCAGCTTGGGAACGGGGAATGAGCAGTTCTTC
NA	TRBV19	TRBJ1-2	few	CASSRGQSNYGYTF	TGTGCCAGTAGTAGAGGACAGTCTAACTATGGCTACACCTTC
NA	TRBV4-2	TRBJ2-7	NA	CASSQDLYEQYF	TGTGCCAGCAGTCAAGACTTGTACGAGCAGTACTTC
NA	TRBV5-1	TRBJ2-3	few	CASHGGRHTDTQYF	TGCGCCAGCCATGGGGGCAGACACACAGATACGCAGTATTTT
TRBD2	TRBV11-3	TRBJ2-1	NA	CASSRGLAGGRGNEQFF	TGTGCCAGCAGCCGGGGACTAGCGGGGGGGCGCGGCAATGAGCAGTTCTTC